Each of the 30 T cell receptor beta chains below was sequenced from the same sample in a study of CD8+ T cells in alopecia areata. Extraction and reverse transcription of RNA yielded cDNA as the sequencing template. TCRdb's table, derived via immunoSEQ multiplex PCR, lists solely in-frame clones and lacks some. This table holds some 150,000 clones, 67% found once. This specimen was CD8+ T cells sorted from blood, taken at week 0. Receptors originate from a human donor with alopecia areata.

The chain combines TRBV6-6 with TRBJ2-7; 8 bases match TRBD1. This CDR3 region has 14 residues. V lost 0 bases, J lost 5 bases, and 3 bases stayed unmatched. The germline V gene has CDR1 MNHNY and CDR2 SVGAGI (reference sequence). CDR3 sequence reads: CASSYSRQGNEQYF. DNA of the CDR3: TGTGCCAGCAGTTACTCGCGACAGGGGAACGAGCAGTACTTC.

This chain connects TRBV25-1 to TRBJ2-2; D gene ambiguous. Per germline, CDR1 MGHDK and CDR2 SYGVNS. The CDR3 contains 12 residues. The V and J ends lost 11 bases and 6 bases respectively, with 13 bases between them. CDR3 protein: CAVKSASGELFF. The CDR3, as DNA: TGTGCCGTCAAAAGCGCGTCCGGGGAGCTGTTTTTT.

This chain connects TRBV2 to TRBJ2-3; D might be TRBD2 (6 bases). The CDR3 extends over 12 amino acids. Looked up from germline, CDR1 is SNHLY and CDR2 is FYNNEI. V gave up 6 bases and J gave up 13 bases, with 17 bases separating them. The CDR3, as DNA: TGTGCCAGCAGCTTAGGCCGGGGGTTGGAGTATTTT. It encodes CASSLGRGLEYF.

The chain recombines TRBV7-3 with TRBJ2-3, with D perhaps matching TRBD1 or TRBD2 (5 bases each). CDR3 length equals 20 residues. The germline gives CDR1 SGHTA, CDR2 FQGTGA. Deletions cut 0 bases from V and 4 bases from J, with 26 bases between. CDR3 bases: TGTGCCAGCAGCTTAACTCAGGAGGTGGGGCGGACATTCAGATCAGATACGCAGTATTTT. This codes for CASSLTQEVGRTFRSDTQYF.

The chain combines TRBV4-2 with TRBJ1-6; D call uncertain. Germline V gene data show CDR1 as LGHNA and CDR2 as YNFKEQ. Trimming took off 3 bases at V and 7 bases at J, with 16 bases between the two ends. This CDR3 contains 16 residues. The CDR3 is CASSHRAEALNSPLHF. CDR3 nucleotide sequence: TGTGCCAGCAGCCACCGGGCCGAAGCTTTGAATTCACCCCTCCACTTT.

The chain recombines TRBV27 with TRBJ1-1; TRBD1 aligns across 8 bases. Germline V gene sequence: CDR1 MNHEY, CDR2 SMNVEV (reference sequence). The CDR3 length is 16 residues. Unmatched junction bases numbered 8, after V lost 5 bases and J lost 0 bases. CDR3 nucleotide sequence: TGTGCCAGCAGTCTCGGACAGGGAGGAATGAACACTGAAGCTTTCTTT. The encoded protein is CASSLGQGGMNTEAFF.

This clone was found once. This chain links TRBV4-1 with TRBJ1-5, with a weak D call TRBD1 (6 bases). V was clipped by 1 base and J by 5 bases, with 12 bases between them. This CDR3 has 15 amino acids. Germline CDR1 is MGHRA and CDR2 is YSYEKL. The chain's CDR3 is CASSQGKTGHQPQHF. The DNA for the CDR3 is TGCGCCAGCAGCCAAGGAAAGACAGGTCATCAGCCCCAGCATTTT.

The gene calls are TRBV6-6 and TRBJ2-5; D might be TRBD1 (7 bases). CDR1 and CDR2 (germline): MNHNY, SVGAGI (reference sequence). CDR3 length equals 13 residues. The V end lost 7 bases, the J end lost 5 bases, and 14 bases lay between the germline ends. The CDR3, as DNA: TGTGCCAGCATCAGCCCAGGGGGGGAGACCCAGTACTTC. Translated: CASISPGGETQYF.

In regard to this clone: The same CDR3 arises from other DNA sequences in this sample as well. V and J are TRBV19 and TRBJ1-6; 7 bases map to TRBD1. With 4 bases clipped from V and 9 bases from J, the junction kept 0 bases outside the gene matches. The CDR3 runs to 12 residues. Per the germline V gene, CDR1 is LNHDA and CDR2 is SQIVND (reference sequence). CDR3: CASSTGGSPLHF. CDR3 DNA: TGTGCCAGTAGTACAGGGGGTTCACCCCTCCACTTT.

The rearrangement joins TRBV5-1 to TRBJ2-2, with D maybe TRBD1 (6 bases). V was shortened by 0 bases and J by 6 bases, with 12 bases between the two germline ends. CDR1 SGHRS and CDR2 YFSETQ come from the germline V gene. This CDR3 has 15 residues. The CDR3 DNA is TGCGCCAGCAGCTTGGAGGGGACAAAGGCCGGGGAGCTGTTTTTT. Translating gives CASSLEGTKAGELFF.

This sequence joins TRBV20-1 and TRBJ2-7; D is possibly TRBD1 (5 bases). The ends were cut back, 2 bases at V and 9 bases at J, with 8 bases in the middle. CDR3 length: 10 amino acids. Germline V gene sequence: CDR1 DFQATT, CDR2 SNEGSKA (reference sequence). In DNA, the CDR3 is TGCAGTGCTAGATCAGGGTGGCAGTACTTC. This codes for CSARSGWQYF.

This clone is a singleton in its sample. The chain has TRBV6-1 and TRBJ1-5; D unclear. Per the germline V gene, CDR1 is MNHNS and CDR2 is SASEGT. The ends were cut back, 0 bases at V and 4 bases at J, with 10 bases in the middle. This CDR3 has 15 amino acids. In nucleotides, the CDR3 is TGTGCCAGCAGTGAAGCGCGCGGCAGGAATCAGCCCCAGCATTTT. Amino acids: CASSEARGRNQPQHF.

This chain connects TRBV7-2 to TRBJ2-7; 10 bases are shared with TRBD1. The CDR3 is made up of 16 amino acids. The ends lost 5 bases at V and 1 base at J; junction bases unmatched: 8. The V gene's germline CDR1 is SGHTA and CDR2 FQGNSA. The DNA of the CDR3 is TGTGCCAGCAGCCCCTGGGGGACAGGGGAATCCTACGAGCAGTACTTC. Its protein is CASSPWGTGESYEQYF.

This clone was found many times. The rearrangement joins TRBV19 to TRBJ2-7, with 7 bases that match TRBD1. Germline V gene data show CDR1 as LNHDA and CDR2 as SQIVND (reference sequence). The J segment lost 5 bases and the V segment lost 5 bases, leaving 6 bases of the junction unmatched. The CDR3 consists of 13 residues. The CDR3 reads CASSFQGVNEQYF. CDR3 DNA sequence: TGTGCCAGTAGTTTCCAGGGGGTCAACGAGCAGTACTTC. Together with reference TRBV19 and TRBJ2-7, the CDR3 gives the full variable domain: DGGITQSPKYLFRKEGQNVTLSCEQNLNHDAMYWYRQDPGQGLRLIYYSQIVNDFQKGDIAEGYSVSREKKESFPLTVTSAQKNPTAFYLCASSFQGVNEQYFGPGTRLTVT.

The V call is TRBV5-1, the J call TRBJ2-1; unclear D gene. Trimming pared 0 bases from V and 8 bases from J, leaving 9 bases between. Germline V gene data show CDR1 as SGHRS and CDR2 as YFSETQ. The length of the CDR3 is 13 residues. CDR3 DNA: TGCGCCAGCAGCTTGGGGGCTGGCGATGAGCAGTTCTTC. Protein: CASSLGAGDEQFF. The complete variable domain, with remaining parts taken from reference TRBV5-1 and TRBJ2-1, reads KAGVTQTPRYLIKTRGQQVTLSCSPISGHRSVSWYQQTPGQGLQFLFEYFSETQRNKGNFPGRFSGRQFSNSRSEMNVSTLELGDSALYLCASSLGAGDEQFFGPGTRLTVL.

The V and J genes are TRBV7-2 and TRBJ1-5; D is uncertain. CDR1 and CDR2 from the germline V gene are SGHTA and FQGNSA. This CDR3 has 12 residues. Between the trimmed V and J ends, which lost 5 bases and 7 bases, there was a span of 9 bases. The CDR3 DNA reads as TGTGCCAGCAGCCACCCAAACCAGCCCCAGCATTTT. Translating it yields CASSHPNQPQHF. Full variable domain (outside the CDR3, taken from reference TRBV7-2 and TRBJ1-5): GAGVSQSPSNKVTEKGKDVELRCDPISGHTALYWYRQSLGQGLEFLIYFQGNSAPDKSGLPSDRFSAERTGGSVSTLTIQRTQQEDSAVYLCASSHPNQPQHFGDGTRLSIL.

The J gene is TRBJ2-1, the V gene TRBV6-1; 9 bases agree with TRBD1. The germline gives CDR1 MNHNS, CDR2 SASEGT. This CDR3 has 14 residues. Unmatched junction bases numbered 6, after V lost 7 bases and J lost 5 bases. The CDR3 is CASTPRTGDNEQFF. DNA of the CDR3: TGTGCCAGCACCCCCCGGACAGGGGACAATGAGCAGTTCTTC.

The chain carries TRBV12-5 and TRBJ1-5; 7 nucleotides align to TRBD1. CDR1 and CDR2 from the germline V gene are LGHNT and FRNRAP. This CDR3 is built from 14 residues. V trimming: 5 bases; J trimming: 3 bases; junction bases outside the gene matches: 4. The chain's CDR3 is CASGPDRANQPQHF. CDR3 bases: TGTGCTAGTGGTCCCGACAGGGCCAATCAGCCCCAGCATTTT.

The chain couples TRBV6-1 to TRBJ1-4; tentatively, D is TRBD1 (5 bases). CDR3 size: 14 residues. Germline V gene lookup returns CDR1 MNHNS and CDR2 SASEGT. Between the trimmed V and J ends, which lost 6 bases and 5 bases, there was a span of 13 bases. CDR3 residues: CASSHRDENEKLFF. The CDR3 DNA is TGTGCCAGCAGCCACCGGGACGAGAATGAAAAACTGTTTTTT.

DNA of the CDR3: TGTGCCAGCAGCCCTCGCAACCGGACAGTTTCCTACGAGCAGTACTTC. It translates to CASSPRNRTVSYEQYF. The rearrangement joins TRBV7-3 to TRBJ2-7, with a weak D call TRBD1 (6 bases). V dropped 5 bases and J dropped 1 base, with 18 bases sitting between them. The CDR3 length is 16 residues. Germline V CDR1 and CDR2: SGHTA, FQGTGA.

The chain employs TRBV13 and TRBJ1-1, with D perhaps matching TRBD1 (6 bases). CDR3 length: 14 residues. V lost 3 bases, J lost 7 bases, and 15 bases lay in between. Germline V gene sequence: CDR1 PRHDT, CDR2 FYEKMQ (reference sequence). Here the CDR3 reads CASSFPVQGSEAFF. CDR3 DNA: TGTGCCAGCAGCTTCCCCGTACAGGGAAGTGAAGCTTTCTTT.

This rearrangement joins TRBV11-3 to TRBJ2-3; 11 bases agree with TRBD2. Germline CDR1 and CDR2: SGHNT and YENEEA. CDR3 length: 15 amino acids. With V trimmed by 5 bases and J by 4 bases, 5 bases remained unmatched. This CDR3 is CASSRTSGGADTQYF. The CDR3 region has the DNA TGTGCCAGCAGCCGAACTAGCGGGGGTGCAGATACGCAGTATTTT.

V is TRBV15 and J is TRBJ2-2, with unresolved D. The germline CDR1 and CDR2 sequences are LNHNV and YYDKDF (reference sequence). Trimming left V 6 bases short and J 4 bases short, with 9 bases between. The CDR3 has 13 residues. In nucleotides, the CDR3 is TGTGCCACCAGGGATCCCCTCACCGGGGAGCTGTTTTTT. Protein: CATRDPLTGELFF.

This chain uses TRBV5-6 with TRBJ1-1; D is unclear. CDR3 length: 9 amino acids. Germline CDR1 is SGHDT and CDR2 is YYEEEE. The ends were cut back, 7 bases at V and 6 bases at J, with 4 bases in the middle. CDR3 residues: CASSAEAFF. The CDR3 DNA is TGTGCCAGCTCGGCTGAAGCTTTCTTT.

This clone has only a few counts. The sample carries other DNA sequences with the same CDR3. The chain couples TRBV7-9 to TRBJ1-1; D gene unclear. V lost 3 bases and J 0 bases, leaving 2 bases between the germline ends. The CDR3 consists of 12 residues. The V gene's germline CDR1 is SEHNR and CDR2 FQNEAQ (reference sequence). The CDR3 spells CASSLMNTEAFF. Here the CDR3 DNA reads TGTGCCAGCAGCTTGATGAACACTGAAGCTTTCTTT.

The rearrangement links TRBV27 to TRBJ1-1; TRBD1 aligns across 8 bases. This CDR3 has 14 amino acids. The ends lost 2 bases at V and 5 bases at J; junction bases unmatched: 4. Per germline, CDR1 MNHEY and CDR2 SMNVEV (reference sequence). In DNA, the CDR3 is TGTGCCAGCAGTTTACCAGGGGGCGGGACTGAAGCTTTCTTT. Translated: CASSLPGGGTEAFF.

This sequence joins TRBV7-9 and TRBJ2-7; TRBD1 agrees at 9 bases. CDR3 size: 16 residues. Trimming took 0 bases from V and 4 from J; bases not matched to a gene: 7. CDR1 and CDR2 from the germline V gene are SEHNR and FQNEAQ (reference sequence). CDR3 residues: CASSLAWETGGYEQYF. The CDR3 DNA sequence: TGTGCCAGCAGCTTAGCGTGGGAGACAGGGGGATACGAGCAGTACTTC.

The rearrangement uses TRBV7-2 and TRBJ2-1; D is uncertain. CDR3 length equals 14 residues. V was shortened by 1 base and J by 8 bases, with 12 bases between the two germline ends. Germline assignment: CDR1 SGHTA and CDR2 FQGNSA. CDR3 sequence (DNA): TGTGCCAGCAGCTTAGTAAAGAGCTGGGATGAGCAGTTCTTC. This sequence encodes CASSLVKSWDEQFF.

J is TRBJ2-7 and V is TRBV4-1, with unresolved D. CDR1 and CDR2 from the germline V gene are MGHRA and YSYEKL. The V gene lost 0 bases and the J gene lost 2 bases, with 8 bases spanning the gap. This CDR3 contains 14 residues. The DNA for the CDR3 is TGCGCCAGCAGCCAAGATGACACAGCCTACGAGCAGTACTTC. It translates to CASSQDDTAYEQYF.

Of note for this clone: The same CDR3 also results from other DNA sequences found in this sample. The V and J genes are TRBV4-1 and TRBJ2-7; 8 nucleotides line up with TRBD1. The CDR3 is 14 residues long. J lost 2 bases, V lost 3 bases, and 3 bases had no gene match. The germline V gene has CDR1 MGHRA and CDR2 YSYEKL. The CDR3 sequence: CASSQRTGTYEQYF. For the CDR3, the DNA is TGCGCCAGCAGCCAGCGGACAGGGACCTACGAGCAGTACTTC.